These T cell receptor beta chains were read from a single sample in a study of PD-1 blockade in classical Hodgkin lymphoma. The assay was immunoSEQ multiplex PCR, and TCRdb's table has in-frame clones only and misses some. The table shows over 50,000 clones, with around nine tenths occurring only once. The sample was peripheral blood mononuclear cells (PBMCs), taken before the fourth cycle of nivolumab. The receptors were gathered from a human donor with classical Hodgkin lymphoma. Each CDR3 is given with its conserved first and last residue. D genes are given only for firm matches. Clone size, where shown, is once, few, many, or a class for clones that have expanded.

size | J | V | D | CDR3 | DNA
. | TRBJ1-1 | TRBV5-1 | . | CASSLRGAYTEAFF | TGCGCCAGCAGCTTGAGAGGGGCCTACACTGAAGCTTTCTTT
. | TRBJ1-1 | TRBV9 | . | CASSVDRVSSGTEAFF | TGTGCCAGCAGCGTAGATAGGGTCTCGTCGGGGACTGAAGCTTTCTTT
. | TRBJ2-7 | TRBV7-2 | TRBD2 | CASSWETSGEQYF | TGTGCCAGCAGCTGGGAGACTAGCGGCGAGCAGTACTTC
. | TRBJ1-5 | TRBV28 | . | CATRDPSNQPQHF | TGTGCCACCCGGGACCCTAGCAATCAGCCCCAGCATTTT
. | TRBJ1-5 | TRBV6-1 | . | CASSEIGYSQHF | TGTGCCAGCAGTGAAATCGGGTATAGCCAGCATTTT
. | TRBJ2-7 | TRBV5-1 | TRBD1 | CASSLQGPPSYEQYF | TGCGCCAGCAGCTTACAGGGGCCTCCCTCCTACGAGCAGTACTTC
. | TRBJ2-1 | TRBV7-3 | . | CASSPGAQNNEQFF | TGTGCCAGCAGCCCCGGGGCGCAAAACAATGAGCAGTTCTTC
. | TRBJ2-7 | TRBV7-9 | TRBD1 | CASSYPGQGRYEQYF | TGTGCCAGCAGCTATCCGGGACAGGGACGTTACGAGCAGTACTTC
. | TRBJ1-2 | TRBV5-4 | . | CASSFQYGYTF | TGTGCCAGCAGCTTCCAGTATGGCTACACCTTC
. | TRBJ1-4 | TRBV18 | . | CASSPEFANEKLFF | TGTGCCAGCTCACCGGAGTTTGCTAATGAAAAACTGTTTTTT
. | TRBJ1-5 | TRBV2 | . | CASSWGTGGGSPQHF | TGTGCCAGCAGTTGGGGCACGGGAGGGGGGTCGCCCCAGCATTTT
. | TRBJ2-7 | TRBV5-1 | TRBD1 | CASGPGQAFGEQYF | TGCGCCAGCGGACCGGGACAGGCTTTCGGCGAGCAGTACTTC
. | TRBJ2-2 | TRBV6-6 | . | CASIEENTGELFF | TGTGCCAGCATTGAGGAGAACACCGGGGAGCTGTTTTTT
. | TRBJ2-2 | TRBV9 | . | CASSPRRLQNTGELFF | TGTGCCAGCAGCCCGAGGAGACTGCAGAACACCGGGGAGCTGTTTTTT
. | TRBJ1-1 | TRBV4-1 | TRBD1 | CASSQFPGQGEVAFF | TGCGCCAGCAGCCAATTTCCTGGACAGGGAGAGGTAGCTTTCTTT
. | TRBJ1-4 | TRBV5-6 | TRBD1 | CASTELGTATNEKLFF | TGTGCCAGCACCGAGCTCGGGACAGCAACTAATGAAAAACTGTTTTTT
few | TRBJ1-6 | TRBV7-9 | TRBD1 | CASSLGQGVLNSPLHF | TGTGCCAGCAGCTTGGGACAGGGGGTTCTTAATTCACCCCTCCACTTT
. | TRBJ1-2 | TRBV7-9 | . | CASSLAPGVGEGGYTF | TGTGCCAGCAGCTTAGCGCCTGGGGTCGGAGAAGGGGGCTACACCTTC
. | TRBJ2-3 | TRBV29-1 | . | CSVETETDTQYF | TGTAGCGTTGAAACGGAGACAGATACGCAGTATTTT
. | TRBJ2-1 | TRBV9 | TRBD1 | CASSIRQTGAYTYEQFF | TGTGCCAGCAGCATAAGACAAACAGGGGCCTACACGTATGAGCAGTTCTTC
. | TRBJ2-2 | TRBV13 | . | CASSLNRVNTGELFF | TGTGCCAGCAGCTTAAACAGGGTAAACACCGGGGAGCTGTTTTTT
. | TRBJ2-1 | TRBV5-6 | TRBD1 | CASSLGTGGRYNEQFF | TGTGCCAGCAGCTTAGGGACAGGGGGTCGGTACAATGAGCAGTTCTTC
. | TRBJ2-4 | TRBV19 | TRBD2 | CASSTGLAGGFFSKNIQYF | TGTGCCAGTAGTACAGGACTAGCGGGGGGTTTTTTCTCCAAAAACATTCAGTACTTC
. | TRBJ1-2 | TRBV30 | TRBD1 | CAWRESAGGKGGYTF | TGTGCCTGGAGGGAAAGCGCAGGGGGGAAAGGGGGCTACACCTTC
. | TRBJ2-3 | TRBV5-1 | TRBD1 | CASSPGQGSDTQYF | TGCGCCAGCAGCCCGGGACAGGGGTCAGATACGCAGTATTTT
. | TRBJ2-1 | TRBV5-7 | TRBD2 | CASSGRRGGRYNEQFF | TGTGCCAGCAGCGGACGTCGGGGGGGCCGCTACAATGAGCAGTTCTTC
. | TRBJ1-5 | TRBV10-3 | . | CAISESGEFGQPQHF | TGTGCCATCAGTGAGTCGGGGGAGTTCGGTCAGCCCCAGCATTTT
. | TRBJ1-1 | TRBV5-1 | . | CASSLEVNTEAFF | TGCGCCAGCAGCTTGGAGGTGAACACTGAAGCTTTCTTT
. | TRBJ2-7 | TRBV5-1 | TRBD1 | CASSLTAGQGVEQYF | TGCGCCAGCAGCCTTACCGCGGGACAGGGTGTAGAGCAGTACTTC
once | TRBJ1-1 | TRBV5-1 | TRBD1 | CASSWLGQANTEAFF | TGCGCCAGCAGCTGGTTAGGACAGGCGAACACTGAAGCTTTCTTT
few | TRBJ2-5 | TRBV7-7 | TRBD1 | CASSPDRGPGETQYF | TGTGCCAGCTCGCCAGACAGGGGGCCGGGGGAGACCCAGTACTTC
. | TRBJ2-7 | TRBV5-1 | TRBD1 | CASSLLQGDEQYF | TGCGCCAGCAGCTTGTTGCAGGGGGACGAGCAGTACTTC
. | TRBJ2-3 | TRBV5-1 | . | CASSSIPRGGSDTQYF | TGCGCCAGCAGCTCTATTCCGCGCGGTGGGTCAGATACGCAGTATTTT
medium-sized | TRBJ1-2 | TRBV7-9 | . | CASSLSPNYGYTF | TGTGCCAGCAGCTTAAGTCCTAACTATGGCTACACCTTC
once | TRBJ1-2 | TRBV10-2 | . | CASRDRAGSNYGYTF | TGCGCCAGTCGTGATAGGGCAGGGAGTAACTATGGCTACACCTTC
. | TRBJ2-7 | TRBV6-1 | . | CASGPVGSYEQYF | TGTGCCAGCGGCCCGGTGGGTTCATACGAGCAGTACTTC
. | TRBJ2-2 | TRBV18 | . | CASSPPQVFELFF | TGTGCCAGCTCACCACCGCAAGTATTTGAGCTGTTTTTT
. | TRBJ1-1 | TRBV5-1 | TRBD1 | CASSLRTGNTEAFF | TGCGCCAGCAGCTTGCGGACAGGAAACACTGAAGCTTTCTTT
. | TRBJ1-5 | TRBV5-1 | TRBD1 | CASSRTGDNQPQHF | TGCGCCAGCAGCAGGACAGGCGACAATCAGCCCCAGCATTTT
. | TRBJ1-4 | TRBV6-5 | . | CASSYSGGSNEKLFF | TGTGCCAGCAGTTACTCCGGTGGGAGTAATGAAAAACTGTTTTTT
. | TRBJ1-5 | TRBV5-1 | . | CASSLSGISNQPQHF | TGCGCCAGCAGCTTAAGTGGGATCAGCAATCAGCCCCAGCATTTT